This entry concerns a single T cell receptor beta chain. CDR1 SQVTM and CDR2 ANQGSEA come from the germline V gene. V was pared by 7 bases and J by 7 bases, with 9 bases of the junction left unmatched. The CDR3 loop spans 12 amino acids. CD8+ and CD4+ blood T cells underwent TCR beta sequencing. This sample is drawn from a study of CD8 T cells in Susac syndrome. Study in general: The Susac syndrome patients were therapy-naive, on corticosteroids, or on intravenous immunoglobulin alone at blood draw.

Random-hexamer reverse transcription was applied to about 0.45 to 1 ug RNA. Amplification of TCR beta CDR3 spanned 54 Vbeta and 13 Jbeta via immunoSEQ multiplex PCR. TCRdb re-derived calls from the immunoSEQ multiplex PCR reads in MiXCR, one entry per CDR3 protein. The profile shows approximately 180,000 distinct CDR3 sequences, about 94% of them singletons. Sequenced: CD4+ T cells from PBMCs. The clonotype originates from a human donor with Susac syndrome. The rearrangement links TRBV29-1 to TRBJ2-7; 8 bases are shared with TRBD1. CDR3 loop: CSGGQGAWEQYF. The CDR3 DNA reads TGCAGCGGGGGGCAGGGGGCCTGGGAGCAGTACTTC.